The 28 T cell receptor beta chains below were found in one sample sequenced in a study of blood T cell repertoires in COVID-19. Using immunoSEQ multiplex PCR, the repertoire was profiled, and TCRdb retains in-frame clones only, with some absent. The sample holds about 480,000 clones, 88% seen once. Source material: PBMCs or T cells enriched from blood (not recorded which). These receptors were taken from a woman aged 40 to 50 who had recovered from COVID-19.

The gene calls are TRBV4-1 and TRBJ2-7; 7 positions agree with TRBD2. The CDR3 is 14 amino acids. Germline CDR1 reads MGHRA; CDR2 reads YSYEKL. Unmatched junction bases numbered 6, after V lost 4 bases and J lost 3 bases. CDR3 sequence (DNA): TGCGCCAGCAGCCCGGGGGGACTGGACTACGAGCAGTACTTC. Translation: CASSPGGLDYEQYF.

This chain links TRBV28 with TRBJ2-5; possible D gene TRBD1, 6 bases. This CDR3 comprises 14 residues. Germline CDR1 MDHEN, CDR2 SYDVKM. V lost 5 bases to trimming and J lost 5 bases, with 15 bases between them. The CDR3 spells CASSPRQEMETQYF. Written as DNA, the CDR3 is TGTGCCAGCAGTCCTAGACAGGAGATGGAGACCCAGTACTTC.

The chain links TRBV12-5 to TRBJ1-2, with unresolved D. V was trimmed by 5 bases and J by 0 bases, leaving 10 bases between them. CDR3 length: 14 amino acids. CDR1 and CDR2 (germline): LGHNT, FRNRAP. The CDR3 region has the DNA TGTGCTAGTGGTGCCCAGACTTCTAACTATGGCTACACCTTC. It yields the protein CASGAQTSNYGYTF.

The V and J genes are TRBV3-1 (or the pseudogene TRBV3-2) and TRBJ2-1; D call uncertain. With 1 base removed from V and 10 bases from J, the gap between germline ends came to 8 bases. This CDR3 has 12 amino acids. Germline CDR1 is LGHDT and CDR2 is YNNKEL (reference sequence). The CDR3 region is CASSQAAREQFF. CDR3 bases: TGTGCCAGCAGCCAAGCCGCCAGGGAGCAGTTCTTC.

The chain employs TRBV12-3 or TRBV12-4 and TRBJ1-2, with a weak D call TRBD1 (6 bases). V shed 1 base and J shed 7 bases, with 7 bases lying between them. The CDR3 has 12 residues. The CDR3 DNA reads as TGTGCCAGCAGTTTAGACAGGGTTGGCTACACCTTC. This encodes CASSLDRVGYTF.

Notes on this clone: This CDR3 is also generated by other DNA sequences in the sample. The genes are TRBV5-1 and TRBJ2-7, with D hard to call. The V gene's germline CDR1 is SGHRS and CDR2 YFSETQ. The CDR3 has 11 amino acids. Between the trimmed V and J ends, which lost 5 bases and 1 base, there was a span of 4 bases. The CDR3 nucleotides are TGCGCCAGCAGTTCGTCCTACGAGCAGTACTTC. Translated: CASSSSYEQYF.

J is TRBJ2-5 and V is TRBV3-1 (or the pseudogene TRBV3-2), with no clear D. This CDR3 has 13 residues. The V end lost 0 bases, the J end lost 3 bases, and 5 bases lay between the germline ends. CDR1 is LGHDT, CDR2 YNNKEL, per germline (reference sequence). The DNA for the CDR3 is TGTGCCAGCAGCCAAGACCAGAAAGAGACCCAGTACTTC. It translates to CASSQDQKETQYF.

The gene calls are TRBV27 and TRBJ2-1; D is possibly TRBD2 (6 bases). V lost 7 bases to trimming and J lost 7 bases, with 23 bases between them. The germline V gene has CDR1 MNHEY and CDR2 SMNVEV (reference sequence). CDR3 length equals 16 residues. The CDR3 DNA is TGTGCCAGCACCCCACGCGGGGCGGGCTGGGGGAATGAGCAGTTCTTC. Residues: CASTPRGAGWGNEQFF.

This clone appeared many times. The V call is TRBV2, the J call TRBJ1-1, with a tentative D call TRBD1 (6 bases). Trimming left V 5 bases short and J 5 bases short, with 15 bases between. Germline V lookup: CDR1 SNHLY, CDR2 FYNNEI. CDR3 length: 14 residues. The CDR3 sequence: CASSSGTRFTEAFF. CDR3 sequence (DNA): TGTGCCAGCAGTTCCGGGACAAGATTTACTGAAGCTTTCTTT.

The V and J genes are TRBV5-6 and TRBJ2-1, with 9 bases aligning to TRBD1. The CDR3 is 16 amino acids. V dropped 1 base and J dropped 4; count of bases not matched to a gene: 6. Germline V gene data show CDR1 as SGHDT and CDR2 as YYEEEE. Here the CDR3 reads CASSLLGDRDYNEQFF. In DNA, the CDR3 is TGTGCCAGCAGCTTGCTCGGGGACAGGGATTACAATGAGCAGTTCTTC.

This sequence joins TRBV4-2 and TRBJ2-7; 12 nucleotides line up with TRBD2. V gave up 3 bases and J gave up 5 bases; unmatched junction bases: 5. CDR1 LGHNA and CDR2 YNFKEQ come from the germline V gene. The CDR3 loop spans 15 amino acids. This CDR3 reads CASSQELAGGDEQYF. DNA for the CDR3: TGTGCCAGCAGCCAGGAACTAGCGGGAGGAGACGAGCAGTACTTC.

The CDR3 spells CASNPRDTEAFF. The CDR3 DNA reads as TGTGCCAGCAACCCTAGAGACACTGAAGCTTTCTTT. The genes are TRBV12-3 or TRBV12-4 and TRBJ1-1; D unresolved. CDR3 length: 12 amino acids. Trimming stripped 7 bases from V and 3 bases from J, with 9 bases between.

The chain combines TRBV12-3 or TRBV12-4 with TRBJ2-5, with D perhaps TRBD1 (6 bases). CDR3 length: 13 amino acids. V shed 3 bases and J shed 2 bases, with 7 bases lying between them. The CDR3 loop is CASSFQGQETQYF. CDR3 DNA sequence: TGTGCCAGCAGTTTTCAGGGGCAAGAGACCCAGTACTTC.

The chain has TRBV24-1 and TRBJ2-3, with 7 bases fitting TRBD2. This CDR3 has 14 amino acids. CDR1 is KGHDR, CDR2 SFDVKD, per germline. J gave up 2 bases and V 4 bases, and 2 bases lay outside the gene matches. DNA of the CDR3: TGTGCCACCAGTGACCGGGGGGTCACAGATACGCAGTATTTT. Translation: CATSDRGVTDTQYF.

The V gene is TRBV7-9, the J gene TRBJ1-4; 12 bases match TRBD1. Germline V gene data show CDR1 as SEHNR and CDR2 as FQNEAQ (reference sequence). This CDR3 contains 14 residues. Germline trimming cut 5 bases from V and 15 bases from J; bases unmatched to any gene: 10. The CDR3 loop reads CASSPGQGAVGMFF. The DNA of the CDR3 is TGTGCCAGCAGCCCGGGACAGGGGGCAGTTGGGATGTTTTTT. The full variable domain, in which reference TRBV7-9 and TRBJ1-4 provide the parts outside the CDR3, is DTGVSQNPRHKITKRGQNVTFRCDPISEHNRLYWYRQTLGQGPEFLTYFQNEAQLEKSRLLSDRFSAERPKGSFSTLEIQRTEQGDSAMYLCASSPGQGAVGMFFGSGTQLSVL.

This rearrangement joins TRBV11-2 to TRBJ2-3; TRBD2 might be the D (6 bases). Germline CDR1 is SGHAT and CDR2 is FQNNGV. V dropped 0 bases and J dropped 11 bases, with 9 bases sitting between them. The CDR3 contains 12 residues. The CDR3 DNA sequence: TGTGCCAGCAGCTTAGAGGGACTTGGGCAGTATTTT. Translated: CASSLEGLGQYF. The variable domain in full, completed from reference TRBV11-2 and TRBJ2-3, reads EAGVAQSPRYKIIEKRQSVAFWCNPISGHATLYWYQQILGQGPKLLIQFQNNGVVDDSQLPKDRFSAERLKGVDSTLKIQPAKLEDSAVYLCASSLEGLGQYFGPGTRLTVL.

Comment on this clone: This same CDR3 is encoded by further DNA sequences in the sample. This CDR3 reads CASSLGAGVTGELFF. Here the CDR3 DNA reads TGTGCCAGCAGCTTGGGTGCAGGGGTCACCGGGGAGCTGTTTTTT. V usage is TRBV5-5 and J usage is TRBJ2-2; possible D gene TRBD1, 6 bases. The V end lost 0 bases, the J end lost 4 bases, and 10 bases lay between the germline ends. This CDR3 contains 15 residues. The germline V gene encodes CDR1 SGHKS and CDR2 YYEKEE (reference sequence).

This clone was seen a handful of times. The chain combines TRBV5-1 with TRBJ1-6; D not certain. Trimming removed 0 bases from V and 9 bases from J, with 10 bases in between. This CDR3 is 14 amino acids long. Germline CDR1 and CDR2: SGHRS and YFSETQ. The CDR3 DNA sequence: TGCGCCAGCAGCTTGGGCCAGGAGGGTTCACCCCTCCACTTT. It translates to CASSLGQEGSPLHF. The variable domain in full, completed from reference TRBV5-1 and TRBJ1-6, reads KAGVTQTPRYLIKTRGQQVTLSCSPISGHRSVSWYQQTPGQGLQFLFEYFSETQRNKGNFPGRFSGRQFSNSRSEMNVSTLELGDSALYLCASSLGQEGSPLHFGNGTRLTVT.

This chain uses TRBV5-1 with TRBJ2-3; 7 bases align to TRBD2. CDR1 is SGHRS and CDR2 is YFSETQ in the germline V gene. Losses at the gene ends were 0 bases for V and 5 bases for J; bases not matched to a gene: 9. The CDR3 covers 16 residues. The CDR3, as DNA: TGCGCCAGCAGCTTGGGTCTAGCGGCGCTGGTAGATACGCAGTATTTT. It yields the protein CASSLGLAALVDTQYF.

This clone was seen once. CDR3 DNA sequence: TGTGCCAGCAGCTTAGGGGCAGGGGGCACTGAAGCTTTCTTT. It yields the protein CASSLGAGGTEAFF. This sequence joins TRBV7-2 and TRBJ1-1, with 7 bases matching TRBD1. J was trimmed by 4 bases and V by 1 base; bases with no gene match: 3. The CDR3 extends over 14 amino acids. Germline CDR1 reads SGHTA; CDR2 reads FQGNSA.

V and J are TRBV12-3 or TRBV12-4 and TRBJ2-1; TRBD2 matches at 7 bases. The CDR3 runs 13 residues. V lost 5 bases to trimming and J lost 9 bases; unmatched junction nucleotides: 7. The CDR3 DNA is TGTGCCAGCAGTCTCGGACTAGACGTTGAGCAGTTCTTC. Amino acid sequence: CASSLGLDVEQFF.

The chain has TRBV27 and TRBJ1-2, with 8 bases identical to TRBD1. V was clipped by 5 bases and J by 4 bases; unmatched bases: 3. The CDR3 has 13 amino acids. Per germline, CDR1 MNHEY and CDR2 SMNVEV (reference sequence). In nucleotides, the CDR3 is TGTGCCAGCAGTCGCGGACAGGGCTATGGCTACACCTTC. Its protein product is CASSRGQGYGYTF.

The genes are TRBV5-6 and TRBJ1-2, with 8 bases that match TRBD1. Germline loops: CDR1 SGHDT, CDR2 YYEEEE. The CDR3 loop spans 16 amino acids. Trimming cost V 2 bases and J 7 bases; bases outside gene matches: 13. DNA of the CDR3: TGTGCCAGCAGCTTACTATCAGGGGGCAGCGTTTCTGGCTACACCTTC. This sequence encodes CASSLLSGGSVSGYTF.

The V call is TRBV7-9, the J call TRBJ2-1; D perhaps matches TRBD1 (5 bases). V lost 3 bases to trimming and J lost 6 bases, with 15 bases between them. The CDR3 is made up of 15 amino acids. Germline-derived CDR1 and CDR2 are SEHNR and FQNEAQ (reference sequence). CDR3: CASSFPSSGPNEQFF. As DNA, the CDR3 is TGTGCCAGCAGCTTCCCATCCTCAGGGCCCAATGAGCAGTTCTTC.

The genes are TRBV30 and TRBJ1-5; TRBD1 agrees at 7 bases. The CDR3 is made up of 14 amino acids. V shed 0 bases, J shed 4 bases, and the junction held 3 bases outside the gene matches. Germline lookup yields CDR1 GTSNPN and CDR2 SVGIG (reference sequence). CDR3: CAWSVGRGNQPQHF. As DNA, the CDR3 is TGTGCCTGGAGTGTCGGCAGGGGGAATCAGCCCCAGCATTTT.

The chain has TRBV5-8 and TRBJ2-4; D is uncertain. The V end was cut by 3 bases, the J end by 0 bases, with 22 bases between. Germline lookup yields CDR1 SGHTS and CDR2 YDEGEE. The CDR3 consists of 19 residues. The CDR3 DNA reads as TGTGCCAGCAGCTACTACTCCGGGTCGACCCGTCTAGCCAAAAACATTCAGTACTTC. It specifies CASSYYSGSTRLAKNIQYF.

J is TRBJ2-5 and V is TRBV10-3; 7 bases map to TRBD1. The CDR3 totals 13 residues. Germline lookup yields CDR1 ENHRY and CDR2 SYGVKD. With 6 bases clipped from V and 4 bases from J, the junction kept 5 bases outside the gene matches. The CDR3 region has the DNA TGTGCCATCAGGGGACAGTCGGTAGAGACCCAGTACTTC. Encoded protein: CAIRGQSVETQYF.

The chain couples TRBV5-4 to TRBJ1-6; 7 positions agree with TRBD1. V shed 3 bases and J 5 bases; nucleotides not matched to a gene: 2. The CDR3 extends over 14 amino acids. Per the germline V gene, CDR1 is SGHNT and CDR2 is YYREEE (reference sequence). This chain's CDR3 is CASSSDRDNSPLHF. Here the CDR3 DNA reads TGTGCCAGCAGCTCCGACAGGGATAATTCACCCCTCCACTTT.